This TCR beta chain is from a study of tumor-infiltrating lymphocytes in primary liver carcinoma. For the study at large: Sample counts of productive TCRbeta reads spanned roughly 3.5 to 8 million; these counts were similar across tissue types.

This CDR3 comprises 12 residues. Germline lookup yields CDR1 SEHNR and CDR2 FQNEAQ (reference sequence). Study-level findings and limits: Detection in all five tumor regions applied to only about 7.5-25% of top clones. Overlap between tumor regions exceeded overlap of tumor with adjacent tissue or blood.

With about 470 ng total RNA as template and a constant-region primer, TCR beta cDNA was made. Modified slightly, ARM-PCR produced TCR beta libraries over three nested multiplex PCR rounds. Primers for the first two PCR rounds were TRBV1-TRBV30 forward primers and a C-beta reverse primer (about 10 cycles per round). TCRdb processed the multiplex PCR reads anew with MiXCR; each CDR3 protein has one entry. The sample carries about 30,000 distinct CDR3 sequences, around two thirds recorded once. The study co-extracted DNA and RNA from around 20-30 mg of unsorted bulk tissue. Samples were taken from five separate regions of every tumor. Worth noting for this clonotype: Its target is unknown. At one of its ends the junction is not consistent with the germline gene, which may arise from a read error.

The V gene is TRBV7-9, the J gene TRBJ2-7; a weak D match, TRBD1 (5 bases). The sample comprised liver tumor tissue from sampling region 3. Described subset: tumor region T3, left-lateral pole. This TCR was recovered from a woman in her thirties with primary liver carcinoma and hepatitis B virus infection. In DNA form, the CDR3 reads TGTGCCGGCAGGGCGGACACCTACGAGCAGTACTTC. It yields the protein CAGRADTYEQYF.